Listed below are T cell receptor beta chains from one sample, sequenced in a study of cytomegalovirus exposure and HLA in healthy donors. Some clones are missing from TCRdb's copy, which holds only in-frame ones; the method was immunoSEQ multiplex PCR. The sample has around 170,000 clones; around four fifths are singletons. The sample consisted of PBMCs. The source is a woman between 45 and 60 years old in good health and CMV-seropositive. Each CDR3 is given without its conserved first and last residue. The order of the fields is J gene, V gene, CDR3 protein.

>TRBJ2-5|TRBV2
ASSPRETQY
>TRBJ2-3|TRBV10-3
AISDGTDTQY
>TRBJ2-2|TRBV9
ASSDEPLFTGELF
>TRBJ1-5|TRBV7-9
ASSLEAWGDGNQPQH
>TRBJ1-6|TRBV7-9
ASSLQGSYNSPLH
>TRBJ2-3|TRBV5-1
ASRGLADSSNTQY
>TRBJ1-2|TRBV28
ASSDRSTGNYGYT
>TRBJ1-5|TRBV30
AWSPSGNQPQH
>TRBJ1-1|TRBV30
AWSGKGSEAF
>TRBJ2-5|TRBV10-1
AWGGQVQETQY
>TRBJ2-1|TRBV7-2
ASSSGLAGVYNEQF
>TRBJ1-2|TRBV9
ASSGVSNYGYT
>NA|TRBV10-1
ASIQGNYEQY
>TRBJ2-2|TRBV5-1
ASSSNTGPGELF
>TRBJ2-5|TRBV6-6
ASTPGTGSWETQY
>TRBJ1-1|TRBV5-4
ASSVTGTQNTEAF
>TRBJ2-4|TRBV6-1
ASSEAWQGQNIQY
>TRBJ2-7|TRBV9
ASSPGGNSYEQY
>TRBJ1-3|TRBV11-2
ASSLGGRASGNTIY
>TRBJ1-1|TRBV18
ASSLKGQGYTEAF
>TRBJ1-6|TRBV7-2
ASSLDGLNSPLH
>TRBJ1-6|TRBV6-4
ASSAEENSPLH
>TRBJ1-1|TRBV19
ASSPDRGPSGEAF
>TRBJ2-2|TRBV29-1
SVEELGATTGELF
>TRBJ1-5|TRBV21-1
ASRNRGLWNQPQH
>TRBJ1-1|TRBV2
ASSSAGSEAF
>TRBJ2-5|TRBV2
ASRGQGISETQY
>TRBJ1-4|TRBV6-5
ASSPRVANEKLF
>TRBJ2-3|TRBV10-1
ASAAGGTDTQY
>TRBJ2-3|TRBV19
ASSTGTPPDTQY
>TRBJ1-1|TRBV5-1
ASSRRGAQNTEAF